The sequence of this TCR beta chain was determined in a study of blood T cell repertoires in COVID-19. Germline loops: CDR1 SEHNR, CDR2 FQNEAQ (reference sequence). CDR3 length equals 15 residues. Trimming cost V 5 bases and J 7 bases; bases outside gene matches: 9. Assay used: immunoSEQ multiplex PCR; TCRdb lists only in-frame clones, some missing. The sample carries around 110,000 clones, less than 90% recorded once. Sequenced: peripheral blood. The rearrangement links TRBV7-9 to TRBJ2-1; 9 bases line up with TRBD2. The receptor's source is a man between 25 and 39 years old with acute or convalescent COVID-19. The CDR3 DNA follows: TGTGCCAGCAGCCCCCAGACTAGCGGCCGGAATGAGCAGTTCTTC. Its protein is CASSPQTSGRNEQFF. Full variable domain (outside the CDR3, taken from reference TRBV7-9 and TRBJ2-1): DTGVSQNPRHKITKRGQNVTFRCDPISEHNRLYWYRQTLGQGPEFLTYFQNEAQLEKSRLLSDRFSAERPKGSFSTLEIQRTEQGDSAMYLCASSPQTSGRNEQFFGPGTRLTVL.